These T cell receptor beta chains were read from a single sample in a study of tumor and adjacent non-tumor tissue in lung cancer. TCRdb reanalysed the multiplex PCR reads using MiXCR and keeps one entry per CDR3 protein. This sample has approximately 140,000 distinct CDR3 sequences; 60% to 70% occur once, and the top ten carry 15% to 20%. The source material was lung tumor tissue. All receptors derive from a man in his fifties or sixties with small cell lung cancer. Each CDR3 is given with its conserved first and last residue. A D gene is named only where the DNA matches it firmly. Clone size is stated in some rows and not others, as once, few, many or a class when expanded.

>TRBV29-1|TRBJ2-4|TRBD1|few
TGCAGCGTTGAGGAGACAGGGGGGACGAACATTCAGTACTTC
CSVEETGGTNIQYF
>TRBV4-1|TRBJ1-2|TRBD1|once
TGCGCCAGCTGCCCAGGAAGACAGGGGGCGAGTGGCTACACCTTC
CASCPGRQGASGYTF
>TRBV29-1|TRBJ2-6|-|many
TGCAGCGCTCAAAGTGGACGCAACTCTGGGGCCAACGTCCTGACTTTC
CSAQSGRNSGANVLTF
>TRBV6-1|TRBJ2-3|TRBD2|-
TGTGCCAGCAGTGAAGTGGTAACCGAATCGATAGCGGGAGGTACAGATACGCAGTATTTT
CASSEVVTESIAGGTDTQYF
>TRBV6-2/TRBV6-3|TRBJ2-1|-|once
TGTGCCAGCAGCCATCTTCGGGCGGTCCGGGTCTTC
CASSHLRAVRVF
>TRBV6-5|TRBJ1-4|-|-
TGTGCTAGCAGCCCCGCCGGGGTTTGGGATGAAAAACTGTTTTTT
CASSPAGVWDEKLFF
>TRBV11-1|TRBJ2-7|TRBD1|few
TGTACCAGTAGCGGACAGGGGCGCGAGCAGTATTTC
CTSSGQGREQYF
>TRBV12-3/TRBV12-4|TRBJ1-6|-|-
TGTGCCACCAGTTTACGTACGGTCGGCTCCTATAATTCACCCCTCCACTTT
CATSLRTVGSYNSPLHF
>TRBV12-5|TRBJ1-1|-|-
TGTGTTAGTGGTTTGTTGATTACGAAAGGGTCGTACACTGAAGCTTTCTTT
CVSGLLITKGSYTEAFF
>TRBV29-1|TRBJ2-4|-|-
TGTAGCGCTGAGGGGACTGATAACATTCAGTACTTC
CSAEGTDNIQYF
>TRBV20-1|TRBJ1-6|TRBD1|-
TGCAGTGCTAGTTTCGGGACAGGGGTCGATTCACTCCTCCACTTT
CSASFGTGVDSLLHF
>TRBV12-3/TRBV12-4|TRBJ2-3|-|few
TGTGCCAGCAGCTCCTTTGGAGGGGTTGCAGATACGCAGTATTTT
CASSSFGGVADTQYF
>TRBV6-1|TRBJ2-3|-|many
TGTGCCAGCAGTGAAGCGGTGTATGGGGCAGATACGCAGTATTTT
CASSEAVYGADTQYF
>TRBV4-1|TRBJ2-2|-|-
TGCGCCAGCAGCCAAGACGGGACAGCCGCCTTCACGGACACCGGGGGGCTGTTTTTT
CASSQDGTAAFTDTGGLFF
>TRBV20-1|TRBJ2-3|-|-
TGCAATGCTAGTGGCGGCAGCCTAAGCACAGATACGCAGTATTTT
CNASGGSLSTDTQYF
>TRBV11-3|TRBJ2-3|-|-
TGTGCCAGCAGCTTAGGTGGGATCCCGGGAGATATGCAGTATTTT
CASSLGGIPGDMQYF
>TRBV29-1|TRBJ2-1|-|-
TGCAGCGCGGGCGGCAGTGAGCAGTTCTTC
CSAGGSEQFF
>TRBV11-2|TRBJ2-1|TRBD2|-
TGTGCCCGCAGCTTAGATTCGGGGGGGCGGGAGCAGTTATTC
CARSLDSGGREQLF
>TRBV20-1|TRBJ2-5|-|few
TGCAGTGCCGGGGGATCGGCCAGAGAGACCCAGTACTTC
CSAGGSARETQYF
>TRBV24-1|TRBJ2-7|TRBD2|-
TGTGCCACCAGTGATACGAGGACTAGCGTTCCCAACGAGCAGTACTTC
CATSDTRTSVPNEQYF
>TRBV6-6|TRBJ2-2|TRBD2|-
TGTGCCAGCAGTTTGGGACTAGCGGGGGGTCCCAGGGAGCTGTTTTTT
CASSLGLAGGPRELFF
>TRBV28|TRBJ2-7|-|many
TGTGCCACCCAGGATAGCGGTACCTACGAGCAGTACTTC
CATQDSGTYEQYF
>TRBV29-1|TRBJ2-3|TRBD2|few
TGCAGCGTAAAAAGCAGCGGGACGGGGACAGATACGCAGTATTTT
CSVKSSGTGTDTQYF
>TRBV4-1|TRBJ2-6|TRBD2|-
TGCGCCAGCAGCCAAGGCGCTTTAGCGACGACTAGCGCTGGGGCCAACGTCCTGACTTTC
CASSQGALATTSAGANVLTF
>TRBV11-3|TRBJ2-1|TRBD2|-
TGTGCCAGCATCTCCCCCGGGGGACTAGCGGGAGGGAGGTCCTACTATGAGCAGTTCTTC
CASISPGGLAGGRSYYEQFF
>TRBV11-1|TRBJ1-2|TRBD1|-
TGTGCGAGCAGCTTCACCGAAGGGGGCTCTGGCCACACCTTC
CASSFTEGGSGHTF
>TRBV20-1|TRBJ2-1|-|many
TGCAGTGCTAGAGCGGGAGCAGTTGAGCAGTTCTTC
CSARAGAVEQFF
>TRBV4-1|TRBJ2-7|-|-
TGCGCCAGCAGTTACAAAGAAGGGTACGAGCAGTACTTC
CASSYKEGYEQYF
>TRBV29-1|TRBJ2-4|-|-
TGCAGCGTCGCGTCAGGAGAGGCTGCTAGAAACATTCAGCACTTC
CSVASGEAARNIQHF
>TRBV12-3/TRBV12-4|TRBJ2-1|TRBD1|-
TGTGTCAGCAGCACCGGGAAGGGGGCAGTAGTAAATGAGCAGTTCTTC
CVSSTGKGAVVNEQFF
>TRBV4-2|TRBJ1-2|-|few
TGTGCCAGCAGCCAAGGCGTACAGGTTGCTAACTATGGCTACACCTTC
CASSQGVQVANYGYTF
>TRBV2|TRBJ2-7|TRBD2|-
TGTGCCAGCAGTTCGGATATGCTAGCGGGAGTGTACGAGCAGTACTTC
CASSSDMLAGVYEQYF
>TRBV6-1|TRBJ2-7|TRBD2|few
TGTGCCAGCAGTGAAAAACGTATATTAGCGGGAGATTCCTACGAGCAGTACTTC
CASSEKRILAGDSYEQYF